These T cell receptor beta chains were read from a single sample in a study of shared clonotypes between healthy human individuals. Generated by immunoSEQ multiplex PCR, the TCRdb table keeps only in-frame clones and is missing some. The sample lists 2 million to 3 million clones; 90% to 95% were seen once. Sequences were obtained from naive CD4+ T cells sorted from blood. All receptors derive from a man aged 18 to 29 in good health. Each CDR3 is given with its conserved first and last residue. The order of the fields is J gene, V gene, CDR3 length, CDR3 protein.

>TRBJ2-7|TRBV5-4|13
CASGGREAYEQYF
>TRBJ1-5|TRBV28|17
CASSFLIVGDSNQPQHF
>TRBJ1-6|TRBV5-1|19
CASSLVIIVRGLKNSPLHF
>TRBJ2-1|TRBV5-1|17
CASSLVSGSGGNNEQFF
>TRBJ1-1|TRBV27|14
CASSLDRYNTEAFF
>TRBJ1-3|TRBV9|14
CASSVGVSGNTIYF
>TRBJ1-6|TRBV6-1|17
CASSESPLSSYNSPLHF
>TRBJ1-2|TRBV21-1|14
CASSLRAERGGYTF
>TRBJ2-1|TRBV19|18
CASSISSGRLSSYNEQFF
>TRBJ2-7|TRBV18|17
CASSPSPPGLGGYEQYF
>TRBJ1-1|TRBV2|14
CASRGQIMNTEAFF
>TRBJ2-3|TRBV10-2|14
CASKGAAHTDTQYF
>TRBJ1-2|TRBV14|15
CASSPWDRDVYGYTF
>.|TRBV6-6|14
CASIAGGRPYEQYF
>TRBJ1-2|TRBV30|13
CAWAQGAGNGYTF
>TRBJ2-2|TRBV5-1|14
CASSPQEDTGELFF
>TRBJ2-2|TRBV5-1|13
CASSYYMNGELFF
>TRBJ1-6|TRBV6-5|14
CASSLDRVRSPLHF
>TRBJ2-5|TRBV19|13
CASSIESGETQYF
>TRBJ1-2|TRBV19|16
CASSIGGTGGSYGYTF
>TRBJ2-2|TRBV15|22
CATSRDSFLIVPGRKNTGELFF
>TRBJ2-1|TRBV28|12
CASSSRHNEQFF
>TRBJ2-1|TRBV5-4|16
CASSLPGTASYNEQFF
>TRBJ2-4|TRBV23-1|18
CASSPLAGGSTAKNIQYF
>TRBJ2-3|TRBV10-1|15
CASNRDSKSTDTQYF
>TRBJ2-6|TRBV30|19
CACTKGSGRLNSGANVLTF
>TRBJ2-2|TRBV6-4|16
CASSVLAGGNTGELFF
>TRBJ1-1|TRBV7-3|11
CASSDRGPAFF
>TRBJ2-7|TRBV6-5|15
CASRRGTPEGGEQYF
>TRBJ2-3|TRBV11-2|16
CASSTQTTGYTDTQYF
>TRBJ1-4|TRBV18|13
CASSQATNEKLFF